This T cell receptor (beta chain) stems from a study of shared clonotypes between healthy human individuals. Study information: Those who served as donors were a couple of women and three men between the ages of 18 and 49. Every donor yielded three CD4 naive, three CD4 memory, two CD8 naive and one CD8 memory plate. Findings and caveats of the study: The study's rarefaction showed incomplete sorted-subset sequencing despite large depth.

Method: immunoSEQ multiplex PCR; TCRdb's copy keeps in-frame clones and lacks some. The sample has about 600,000 clones, about 96% seen once. In regard to this clone: Its antigen remains unidentified.

V dropped 4 bases and J dropped 4 bases, with 17 bases sitting between them. Germline V CDR1 and CDR2: SGHNT, YYREEE (reference sequence). The CDR3 has 15 residues. Naive CD4+ cells were CD45RA-selected; the remaining cells were memory. The rearrangement joins TRBV5-4 to TRBJ1-1; D is unclear. The specimen sequenced was naive CD4+ T cells sorted from blood. Subset noted: CD45RA+ positively selected. The receptor's source is a woman aged 25-40 years in good health. The DNA for the CDR3 is TGTGCCAGCAGCCCTGCGGGGAGGATGAGCACTGAAGCTTTCTTT. This gives the protein CASSPAGRMSTEAFF.